A selection of T cell receptor beta chains follows, all from one sample in a study of T-cell reconstitution after alpha-beta-depleted transplantation in children. TCRdb itself ran the PCR reads through MiXCR, one entry per CDR3 protein. The sample includes some 600,000 distinct CDR3 sequences, 16% seen only once; the top ten take over 0.95%. The input for sequencing was PBMCs from the stem cell graft donor, taken from the stem cell graft. These receptors were taken from a human donor who donated a stem cell graft to a child with acute myeloid leukemia. Each CDR3 is given with its conserved first and last residue. The D gene is left open where the match is weak. Clone size is stated in some rows and not others, as once, few, many or a class when expanded.

d_gene	v_gene	j_gene	abundance	CDR3aa	CDR3nt
TRBD2	TRBV20-1	TRBJ2-5	few	CSARVASGDQETQYF	TGCAGTGCTAGGGTGGCTAGCGGGGATCAAGAGACCCAGTACTTC
TRBD1	TRBV5-5	TRBJ2-3	.	CASSWDRGTDTQYF	TGTGCCAGCAGCTGGGACAGGGGGACAGATACGCAGTATTTT
TRBD2	TRBV20-1	TRBJ2-5	many	CSAHLLAGGMETQYF	TGCAGTGCCCACCTCCTAGCGGGGGGCATGGAGACCCAGTACTTC
TRBD1	TRBV7-3	TRBJ2-2	few	CASSSGQGHGELFF	TGTGCCAGCAGCTCGGGACAGGGGCACGGGGAGCTGTTTTTT
TRBD2	TRBV20-1	TRBJ2-1	.	CSARRGSGGNEQFF	TGCAGTGCTAGAAGGGGTAGCGGGGGGAATGAGCAGTTCTTC
TRBD2	TRBV20-1	TRBJ2-2	few	CSATSGGDYTGELFF	TGCAGTGCTACTAGCGGGGGGGATTACACCGGGGAGCTGTTTTTT
.	TRBV29-1	TRBJ2-5	many	CSVGRAPLETQYF	TGCAGCGTTGGGAGGGCCCCCTTAGAGACCCAGTACTTC
.	TRBV20-1	TRBJ1-3	many	CSAPGPSQWSIYF	TGCAGTGCTCCAGGACCCAGCCAATGGTCCATATATTTT
.	TRBV6-2/TRBV6-3	TRBJ2-4	.	CASRDRAGAPSKNIQYF	TGTGCCAGCAGAGATCGGGCGGGGGCGCCTTCCAAAAACATTCAGTACTTC
.	TRBV20-1	TRBJ2-6	many	CSALNRDGANVLTF	TGCAGTGCCTTAAACAGGGATGGGGCCAACGTCCTGACTTTC
.	TRBV20-1	TRBJ1-2	many	CSADRLSSSLYGYTF	TGCAGTGCTGACAGACTTAGTTCTTCTCTCTATGGCTACACCTTC
TRBD1	TRBV7-3	TRBJ1-2	.	CASSLKHGTGHPGYTF	TGTGCCAGCAGCTTAAAACATGGGACAGGGCATCCTGGCTACACCTTC
TRBD1	TRBV12-3/TRBV12-4	TRBJ1-1	many	CASSPGTGSEAFF	TGTGCCAGCAGTCCCGGGACAGGGAGCGAAGCTTTCTTT
.	TRBV5-1	TRBJ2-5	.	CASSPLGGGVETQYF	TGCGCCAGCAGCCCCTTAGGAGGGGGGGTAGAGACCCAGTACTTC
TRBD1	TRBV12-3/TRBV12-4	TRBJ2-1	.	CPSSLRGTGDYNEQFF	TGTCCCAGCAGTTTAAGGGGGACAGGGGACTACAATGAGCAGTTCTTC